The 17 T cell receptor beta chains reported below all come from one sample, sequenced in a study of tumor T cells in aggressive B-cell lymphoma. Sequencing was performed with immunoSEQ multiplex PCR; in TCRdb, only in-frame clones are kept and a portion is missing. The sample yields a few thousand clones, around 94% seen once. Sequenced input: tumor tissue. These receptors came from an adult with diffuse large B cell lymphoma.

This chain joins TRBV19 and TRBJ2-1; 7 nucleotides line up with TRBD1. V lost 6 bases and J lost 8; bases outside the gene matches: 13. Germline V gene sequence: CDR1 LNHDA, CDR2 SQIVND (reference sequence). The CDR3 has 15 residues. CDR3 bases: TGTGCCAGTAGGAGCGACAGGGCTTCTTGGTATGAGCAGTTCTTC. Residues: CASRSDRASWYEQFF.

V gene TRBV7-2 combines with J gene TRBJ2-2; D may be TRBD1 (5 bases). Looked up from germline, CDR1 is SGHTA and CDR2 is FQGNSA. The CDR3 is made up of 17 amino acids. V was shortened by 0 bases and J by 0 bases, with 11 bases between the two germline ends. The CDR3 protein is CASSLALGATNTGELFF. In nucleotides, the CDR3 is TGTGCCAGCAGCTTAGCTCTTGGGGCCACGAACACCGGGGAGCTGTTTTTT.

V is TRBV12-5 and J is TRBJ1-1; D call uncertain. The CDR3 is made up of 11 amino acids. V was trimmed by 3 bases and J by 5 bases, leaving 4 bases between them. The germline CDR1 and CDR2 sequences are LGHNT and FRNRAP. CDR3 residues: CASGLHTEAFF. The CDR3 DNA reads as TGTGCTAGTGGTTTACATACTGAAGCTTTCTTT.

The chain joins TRBV9 to TRBJ2-1, with D possibly matching TRBD2 (6 bases). The germline V gene has CDR1 SGDLS and CDR2 YYNGEE. The V end was cut by 0 bases, the J end by 3 bases, with 10 bases between. The length of the CDR3 is 15 residues. The CDR3 DNA reads TGTGCCAGCAGCGTAGCGGGAGAGGGCTACAATGAGCAGTTCTTC. It yields the protein CASSVAGEGYNEQFF.

V and J are TRBV5-1 and TRBJ2-2; D remains unclear. The CDR3 spans 14 residues. V shed 6 bases and J shed 3 bases, with 12 bases lying between them. The V gene's germline CDR1 is SGHRS and CDR2 YFSETQ. This chain's CDR3 is CASKLWAHTGELFF. The CDR3, as DNA: TGCGCCAGCAAATTATGGGCCCACACCGGGGAGCTGTTTTTT.

The chain is built from TRBV4-3 and TRBJ1-1; D ambiguous. Trimming left V 0 bases short and J 6 bases short, with 11 bases between. CDR1 is LGHNA and CDR2 is YSLEER in the germline V gene. CDR3 size: 14 residues. The DNA of the CDR3 is TGCGCCAGCAGCCAAGATTCTTTTCCCCCTGAAGCTTTCTTT. It translates to CASSQDSFPPEAFF.

The V and J genes are TRBV7-2 and TRBJ1-3, with a weak D call TRBD1 (6 bases). V shed 0 bases and J shed 1 base, with 13 bases lying between them. The CDR3 runs to 17 residues. The germline V gene encodes CDR1 SGHTA and CDR2 FQGNSA. DNA for the CDR3: TGTGCCAGCAGCTTAGCGAGGACAGCTACGTCTGGAAACACCATATATTTT. This translates into CASSLARTATSGNTIYF.

The chain employs TRBV13 and TRBJ2-7, with unresolved D. Looked up from germline, CDR1 is PRHDT and CDR2 is FYEKMQ (reference sequence). The CDR3 spans 13 residues. V lost 0 bases and J lost 2, with 5 bases in between. CDR3 protein: CASSLGLAYEQYF. The CDR3 bases are TGTGCCAGCAGCTTAGGACTGGCCTACGAGCAGTACTTC.

J is TRBJ1-1 and V is TRBV27, with D tentatively TRBD1 (5 bases). This CDR3 has 17 residues. Trimming cost V 2 bases and J 0 bases, with 16 bases left between them. From germline, CDR1 is MNHEY and CDR2 SMNVEV (reference sequence). The chain's CDR3 is CASSLGGFGGLNTEAFF. The DNA for the CDR3 is TGTGCCAGCAGTTTAGGTGGTTTCGGGGGACTGAACACTGAAGCTTTCTTT.

This rearrangement joins TRBV7-9 to TRBJ1-1, with D unclear. CDR1 is SEHNR and CDR2 is FQNEAQ in the germline V gene (reference sequence). This CDR3 is 19 amino acids long. Trimming shortened V by 4 bases and J by 0 bases, and 24 bases separated the two germline ends. CDR3 protein: CASSYAPGRAARMNTEAFF. CDR3 DNA sequence: TGTGCCAGCAGCTACGCCCCGGGGAGGGCAGCGAGAATGAACACTGAAGCTTTCTTT.

V gene TRBV7-9 combines with J gene TRBJ2-7, with D hard to call. The CDR3 is made up of 11 amino acids. The V gene's germline CDR1 is SEHNR and CDR2 FQNEAQ (reference sequence). V lost 2 bases, J lost 3 bases, and 2 bases lay in between. CDR3 nucleotides: TGTGCCAGCAGCTTACTCTACGAGCAGTACTTC. This gives the protein CASSLLYEQYF.

This chain links TRBV2 with TRBJ2-5; TRBD1 matches 8 bases. V trimming: 6 bases; J trimming: 4 bases; junction bases outside the gene matches: 7. Germline CDR1 reads SNHLY; CDR2 reads FYNNEI. The CDR3 spans 14 residues. The CDR3 DNA follows: TGTGCCAGCAGCCGCCAGGGGGCGGGAGAGACCCAGTACTTC. It is translated as CASSRQGAGETQYF.

This chain uses TRBV10-3 with TRBJ2-5; 8 bases are shared with TRBD1. The DNA matches TRBJ2-7 better at its end, which makes the J call doubtful. The CDR3 covers 14 residues. Looked up from germline, CDR1 is ENHRY and CDR2 is SYGVKD. Here the CDR3 reads CAISERDRRYEQYF. For the CDR3, the DNA is TGTGCCATCAGTGAGCGGGACAGGCGATACGAGCAGTACTTC.

This clone was observed once. The rearrangement joins TRBV29-1 to TRBJ2-1; D not resolved. The V end was cut by 4 bases, the J end by 9 bases, with 13 bases between. The CDR3 length is 12 residues. CDR1 is SQVTM and CDR2 is ANQGSEA in the germline V gene. The chain's CDR3 is CSVAKAAGEQFF. The CDR3 region has the DNA TGCAGCGTTGCTAAGGCGGCCGGTGAGCAGTTCTTC.

The CDR3 spells CASSPASGRAEGYEQYF. DNA of the CDR3: TGTGCCAGCTCACCGGCTAGCGGGAGGGCCGAGGGCTACGAGCAGTACTTC. V and J are TRBV18 and TRBJ2-7; the match to TRBD2 covers 12 bases. The germline V gene has CDR1 KGHSH and CDR2 LQKENI. The CDR3 sequence is 17 residues long. Trimming removed 3 bases from V and 3 bases from J; junction bases left unmatched: 9.

The chain uses TRBV5-1 and TRBJ2-1; 11 bases match TRBD2. The V segment lost 4 bases and the J segment 7 bases; nucleotides outside the gene matches: 7. Germline values: CDR1 SGHRS, CDR2 YFSETQ. CDR3 size: 15 residues. The DNA of the CDR3 is TGCGCCAGCAGCCCAACGGGACTAGCGGAGAATGAGCAGTTCTTC. It codes for CASSPTGLAENEQFF.

This clone occurred once. The chain recombines TRBV5-6 with TRBJ1-2; 7 bases line up with TRBD1. The CDR3 has 13 amino acids. Per germline, CDR1 SGHDT and CDR2 YYEEEE. Trimming cost V 4 bases and J 4 bases; bases outside gene matches: 4. The CDR3 region is CASSAQGTYGYTF. Here the CDR3 DNA reads TGTGCCAGCAGCGCACAGGGGACCTATGGCTACACCTTC.